A selection of T cell receptor beta chains follows, all from one sample in a study of PD-L1 blockade in urothelial cancer. Using immunoSEQ multiplex PCR, the repertoire was profiled, and TCRdb retains in-frame clones only, with some absent. The table has about 71,000 clones, 85% to 90% seen once. The input for sequencing was PBMCs, taken around atezolizumab (anti-PD-L1) treatment. The receptors originated from a man in his 60s with urothelial cancer. Each CDR3 is given with its conserved first and last residue. Each record gives: V gene, CDR3 length, clone size, J gene, D gene, CDR3 protein, CDR3 DNA. The D gene is left open where the match is weak. Some rows have no size entry. The others give once, few or many, or a class for an expanded clone.

V: TRBV9
length: 16
size: -
J: TRBJ2-5
D: -
CDR3: CASSVALGGTGETQYF
DNA: TGTGCCAGCAGCGTAGCCTTGGGGGGGACAGGCGAGACCCAGTACTTC

V: TRBV4-1
length: 13
size: -
J: TRBJ1-1
D: -
CDR3: CASNRDTNTEAFF
DNA: TGCGCCAGTAACAGGGACACGAACACTGAAGCTTTCTTT

V: TRBV5-6
length: 16
size: -
J: TRBJ1-6
D: -
CDR3: CASSGSPGLINSPLHF
DNA: TGTGCCAGCAGCGGATCTCCGGGACTCATAAATTCACCCCTCCACTTT

V: TRBV11-2
length: 15
size: -
J: TRBJ2-1
D: TRBD1
CDR3: CASSLSPDRYNEQFF
DNA: TGTGCCAGCAGCTTATCCCCGGACAGGTACAATGAGCAGTTCTTC

V: TRBV6-1
length: 13
size: -
J: TRBJ1-4
D: -
CDR3: CASTRDYNEKLFF
DNA: TGTGCCAGCACAAGGGACTACAATGAAAAACTGTTTTTT

V: TRBV7-2
length: 16
size: -
J: TRBJ2-7
D: -
CDR3: CASSLAGRGSSYEQYF
DNA: TGTGCCAGCAGCTTAGCTGGCAGGGGCAGCTCCTACGAGCAGTACTTC

V: TRBV9
length: 17
size: -
J: TRBJ2-5
D: TRBD2
CDR3: CASSAPPGLAGWETQYF
DNA: TGTGCCAGCAGCGCTCCTCCGGGACTAGCGGGGTGGGAGACCCAGTACTTC

V: TRBV6-5
length: 12
size: -
J: TRBJ1-1
D: -
CDR3: CASITGGSEAFF
DNA: TGTGCCAGCATCACGGGGGGATCGGAAGCTTTCTTT

V: TRBV9
length: 16
size: -
J: TRBJ2-3
D: -
CDR3: CASSEWNGGGTDTQYF
DNA: TGTGCCAGCAGCGAGTGGAACGGAGGAGGAACAGATACGCAGTATTTT

V: TRBV4-3
length: 15
size: once
J: TRBJ2-6
D: -
CDR3: CASSQGQQGANVLTF
DNA: TGCGCCAGCAGCCAAGGACAGCAGGGGGCCAACGTCCTGACTTTC

V: TRBV4-1
length: 15
size: -
J: TRBJ1-5
D: TRBD1
CDR3: CASSQDMAGGQPQHF
DNA: TGCGCCAGCAGCCAAGATATGGCAGGGGGTCAGCCCCAGCATTTT

V: TRBV18
length: 16
size: -
J: TRBJ1-4
D: -
CDR3: CASSPNRWATNEKLFF
DNA: TGTGCCAGCTCACCGAACAGATGGGCAACTAATGAAAAACTGTTTTTT

V: TRBV5-1
length: 14
size: -
J: TRBJ2-1
D: -
CDR3: CASSLVRGANEQFF
DNA: TGCGCCAGCAGCTTGGTCCGGGGGGCCAATGAGCAGTTCTTC

V: TRBV20-1
length: 11
size: -
J: TRBJ2-3
D: TRBD2
CDR3: CRCLAGDTQYF
DNA: TGCAGGTGCCTAGCGGGGGATACGCAGTATTTT

V: TRBV5-6
length: 17
size: -
J: TRBJ1-1
D: TRBD1
CDR3: CASSLLGQGAMNTEAFF
DNA: TGTGCCAGCAGCTTACTTGGGCAGGGGGCAATGAACACTGAAGCTTTCTTT

V: TRBV2
length: 12
size: -
J: TRBJ2-7
D: -
CDR3: CATGKFSYEQYF
DNA: TGTGCCACCGGGAAGTTCTCCTACGAGCAGTACTTC

V: TRBV19
length: 15
size: once
J: TRBJ2-1
D: TRBD1
CDR3: CASSTGTAHYNEQFF
DNA: TGTGCCAGTAGCACAGGGACAGCCCATTACAATGAGCAGTTCTTC

V: TRBV11-2
length: 15
size: -
J: TRBJ2-2
D: -
CDR3: CASSLISSNTGELFF
DNA: TGTGCCAGCAGCTTAATTAGTTCGAACACCGGGGAGCTGTTTTTT

V: TRBV12-5
length: 14
size: -
J: TRBJ2-7
D: TRBD1
CDR3: CASGSGTGTYEQYF
DNA: TGTGCTAGTGGTTCCGGGACAGGTACTTACGAGCAGTACTTC

V: TRBV7-6
length: 18
size: -
J: TRBJ2-1
D: TRBD2
CDR3: CASSLGSYGTSGVNEQFF
DNA: TGTGCCAGCAGCTTAGGAAGCTACGGGACTAGCGGTGTAAATGAGCAGTTCTTC

V: TRBV19
length: 12
size: -
J: TRBJ2-6
D: TRBD1
CDR3: CASSKDRVILTF
DNA: TGTGCCAGTAGTAAGGACAGGGTAATCCTGACTTTC

V: TRBV7-2
length: 14
size: -
J: TRBJ2-1
D: -
CDR3: CASSLDTGRDEQFF
DNA: TGTGCCAGCAGCTTAGACACAGGGAGGGATGAGCAGTTCTTC

V: TRBV6-6
length: 14
size: -
J: TRBJ2-5
D: -
CDR3: CASSSGQQQETQYF
DNA: TGTGCCAGCAGCTCCGGACAGCAGCAAGAGACCCAGTACTTC

V: TRBV19
length: 15
size: few
J: TRBJ1-5
D: -
CDR3: CASSKIEFAHQPQHF
DNA: TGTGCCAGTAGTAAGATAGAATTCGCCCATCAGCCCCAGCATTTT

V: TRBV5-6
length: 18
size: -
J: TRBJ2-5
D: TRBD2
CDR3: CASSFWLAGGPGKETQYF
DNA: TGTGCCAGCAGCTTCTGGCTAGCGGGAGGGCCGGGAAAAGAGACCCAGTACTTC

V: TRBV11-2
length: 12
size: -
J: TRBJ2-7
D: -
CDR3: CASSLVSYEQYF
DNA: TGTGCCAGCAGCTTAGTTAGTTACGAGCAGTACTTC

V: TRBV27
length: 14
size: -
J: TRBJ2-3
D: -
CDR3: CASTQGAFPDTQYF
DNA: TGTGCCAGCACCCAAGGAGCTTTCCCAGATACGCAGTATTTT

V: TRBV19
length: 15
size: -
J: TRBJ2-3
D: TRBD1
CDR3: CASSRTGGKADTQYF
DNA: TGTGCCAGTAGTAGAACAGGGGGCAAAGCAGATACGCAGTATTTT

V: TRBV7-9
length: 14
size: -
J: TRBJ1-1
D: -
CDR3: CASSFWDIATEAFF
DNA: TGTGCCAGCAGCTTCTGGGACATAGCCACTGAAGCTTTCTTT

V: TRBV2
length: 14
size: -
J: TRBJ2-5
D: -
CDR3: CASTQGAATETQYF
DNA: TGTGCCAGCACCCAAGGGGCGGCTACAGAGACCCAGTACTTC

V: TRBV5-4
length: 16
size: -
J: TRBJ2-1
D: -
CDR3: CASSLGTGRVYNEQFF
DNA: TGTGCCAGCAGCTTGGGGACAGGGAGGGTCTACAATGAGCAGTTCTTC

V: TRBV30
length: 16
size: -
J: TRBJ1-3
D: -
CDR3: CAWRGIRDNSGNTIYF
DNA: TGTGCCTGGAGAGGGATACGGGACAACTCTGGAAACACCATATATTTT

V: TRBV10-3
length: 14
size: -
J: TRBJ2-7
D: TRBD2
CDR3: CAIRTSGRTDEQYF
DNA: TGTGCCATCAGGACTAGCGGGAGGACCGACGAGCAGTACTTC

V: TRBV19
length: 15
size: -
J: TRBJ2-7
D: -
CDR3: CASTARSGPTYEQYF
DNA: TGTGCCAGTACGGCTAGGAGCGGGCCTACCTACGAGCAGTACTTC

V: TRBV5-4
length: 15
size: -
J: TRBJ2-5
D: -
CDR3: CASSFGGRDQETQYF
DNA: TGTGCCAGCAGCTTTGGGGGCCGTGACCAAGAGACCCAGTACTTC

V: TRBV6-1
length: 12
size: -
J: TRBJ2-5
D: TRBD2
CDR3: CASRGLEETQYF
DNA: TGTGCCAGCAGAGGACTAGAGGAGACCCAGTACTTC

V: TRBV4-3
length: 17
size: -
J: TRBJ2-3
D: -
CDR3: CASSQESSQGGTDTQYF
DNA: TGCGCCAGCAGCCAAGAGTCCAGCCAAGGGGGCACAGATACGCAGTATTTT

V: TRBV19
length: 17
size: -
J: TRBJ2-1
D: TRBD2
CDR3: CASSSLTSGAGYNEQFF
DNA: TGTGCCAGTAGTTCCCTAACTAGCGGGGCCGGCTACAATGAGCAGTTCTTC

V: TRBV9
length: 14
size: -
J: TRBJ1-1
D: -
CDR3: CASSVFRSGTEAFF
DNA: TGTGCCAGCAGCGTATTCCGGTCGGGCACTGAAGCTTTCTTT

V: TRBV2
length: 13
size: -
J: TRBJ2-5
D: -
CDR3: CASSGDSQETQYF
DNA: TGTGCCAGCAGTGGCGACTCCCAAGAGACCCAGTACTTC

V: TRBV27
length: 16
size: -
J: TRBJ2-1
D: -
CDR3: CASSLLGGSSYNEQFF
DNA: TGTGCCAGCAGTTTATTAGGCGGTAGCTCCTACAATGAGCAGTTCTTC

V: TRBV28
length: 18
size: -
J: TRBJ2-5
D: TRBD2
CDR3: CASSLKKGLAGGGETQYF
DNA: TGTGCCAGCAGTTTAAAAAAAGGACTAGCGGGAGGAGGGGAGACCCAGTACTTC

V: TRBV6-1
length: 11
size: once
J: TRBJ2-7
D: -
CDR3: CASSGAYEQYF
DNA: TGTGCCAGCAGTGGGGCGTACGAGCAGTACTTC

V: TRBV7-2
length: 12
size: -
J: TRBJ2-7
D: -
CDR3: CASSLTSHEQYF
DNA: TGTGCCAGCAGCTTGACATCCCACGAGCAGTACTTC

V: TRBV29-1
length: 13
size: -
J: TRBJ2-1
D: -
CDR3: CSVELVQYNEQFF
DNA: TGCAGCGTTGAATTGGTACAGTACAATGAGCAGTTCTTC

V: TRBV5-4
length: 15
size: -
J: TRBJ1-2
D: TRBD1
CDR3: CASSLPGQPNYGYTF
DNA: TGTGCCAGCAGCTTACCGGGACAGCCTAACTATGGCTACACCTTC

V: TRBV2
length: 13
size: -
J: TRBJ2-7
D: -
CDR3: CASSAGQSYEQYF
DNA: TGTGCCAGCAGCGCAGGACAATCCTACGAGCAGTACTTC

V: TRBV11-2
length: 14
size: -
J: TRBJ2-5
D: TRBD1
CDR3: CASSLSGGTETQYF
DNA: TGTGCCAGCAGCTTATCAGGGGGCACTGAGACCCAGTACTTC

V: TRBV28
length: 13
size: -
J: TRBJ1-5
D: -
CDR3: CASSWGGTQPQHF
DNA: TGTGCCAGCAGTTGGGGGGGGACTCAGCCCCAGCATTTT

V: TRBV5-4
length: 13
size: -
J: TRBJ1-1
D: -
CDR3: CASSLRDNTEAFF
DNA: TGTGCCAGCAGCTTGAGAGATAACACTGAAGCTTTCTTT

V: TRBV6-1
length: 13
size: -
J: TRBJ2-1
D: -
CDR3: CASRQNRVDEQFF
DNA: TGTGCCAGCAGACAGAACAGGGTTGATGAGCAGTTCTTC

V: TRBV19
length: 15
size: -
J: TRBJ1-1
D: TRBD1
CDR3: CASSIDRGPNTEAFF
DNA: TGTGCCAGTAGTATTGACAGGGGACCGAACACTGAAGCTTTCTTT

V: TRBV11-3
length: 13
size: -
J: TRBJ2-7
D: -
CDR3: CASSLGGSYEQYF
DNA: TGTGCCAGCAGCTTGGGGGGATCCTACGAGCAGTACTTC

V: TRBV18
length: 17
size: -
J: TRBJ2-3
D: TRBD2
CDR3: CASSPGWLAGETDTQYF
DNA: TGTGCCAGCTCACCAGGTTGGCTAGCGGGAGAGACAGATACGCAGTATTTT

V: TRBV30
length: 13
size: -
J: TRBJ1-3
D: -
CDR3: CAWNPGAGNTIYF
DNA: TGTGCCTGGAATCCGGGGGCTGGAAACACCATATATTTT